This T cell receptor (beta chain) was identified during a study of CD8+ T cells in alopecia areata. At the level of the study: Treated patients were dosed with oral tofacitinib, taking 5 to 10 mg twice daily. Severity scores in treated patients reflected the percentage of scalp affected.

V lost 3 bases and J lost 8; bases outside the gene matches: 5. Germline V gene lookup returns CDR1 MNHEY and CDR2 SVGAGI. CDR3 size: 13 residues. Following extraction, RNA underwent reverse transcription to cDNA, which served as the sequencing template. Assay: immunoSEQ multiplex PCR; the TCRdb copy retains only in-frame clones and omits some. The sample records some 150,000 clones, around 86% being singletons. Treatment denoted: oral pan-JAK inhibitor, 5-10 mg twice daily. This rearrangement joins TRBV6-5 to TRBJ1-2; TRBD1 agrees at 8 bases. The origin of this receptor is a human donor with alopecia areata. The sequenced sample was CD8+ T cells sorted from blood, obtained at week 4, from a patient treated with tofacitinib. CDR3 in DNA: TGTGCCAGCAGTTATACAGGGGGGGAAGGCTACACCTTC. It specifies CASSYTGGEGYTF.